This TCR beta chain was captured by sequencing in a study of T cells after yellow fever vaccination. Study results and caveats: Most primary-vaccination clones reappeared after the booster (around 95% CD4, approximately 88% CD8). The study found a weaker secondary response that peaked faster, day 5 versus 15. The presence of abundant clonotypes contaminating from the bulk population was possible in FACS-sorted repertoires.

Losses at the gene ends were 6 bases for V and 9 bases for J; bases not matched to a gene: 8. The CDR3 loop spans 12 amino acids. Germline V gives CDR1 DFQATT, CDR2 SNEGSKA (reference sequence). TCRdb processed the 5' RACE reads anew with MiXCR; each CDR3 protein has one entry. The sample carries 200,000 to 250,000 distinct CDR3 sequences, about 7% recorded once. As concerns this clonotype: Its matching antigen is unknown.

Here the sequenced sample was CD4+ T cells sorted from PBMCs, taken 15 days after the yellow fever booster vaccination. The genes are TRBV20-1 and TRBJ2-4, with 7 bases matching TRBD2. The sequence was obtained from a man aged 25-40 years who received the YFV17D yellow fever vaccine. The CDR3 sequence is CSALLVAGIQYF. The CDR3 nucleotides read TGCAGTGCCCTGCTAGTAGCGGGCATTCAGTACTTC.